The rows below give T cell receptor beta chains drawn from one sample of a study of beta chain features in type 1 diabetes. Repertoires were generated with immunoSEQ multiplex PCR, while TCRdb's copy carries only in-frame clones and drops some. Of hundreds of thousands of clones listed, roughly 15% are singletons. The specimen was naive CD4+ T cells from blood. These receptors all stem from a man aged 18 to 30 in good health. CDR3s include the opening cysteine and the closing phenylalanine or tryptophan. The order of the fields is V gene, J gene, clone size, D gene, CDR3 protein, CDR3 DNA. The D gene is left open where the match is weak. The size of a clone is reported for some rows only, either as once, few or many, or as a class for expanded clones.

v_call: TRBV28; j_call: TRBJ2-7; clone_size: few; d_call: -; cdr3_aa: CASAVGRDNYEQYF; cdr3_nt: TGTGCCAGCGCGGTGGGGCGGGATAACTACGAGCAGTACTTC
v_call: TRBV29-1; j_call: TRBJ1-1; clone_size: -; d_call: TRBD1; cdr3_aa: CSVGRWDRGNTEAFF; cdr3_nt: TGCAGCGTTGGGCGATGGGACAGGGGGAACACTGAAGCTTTCTTT
v_call: TRBV7-2; j_call: TRBJ2-5; clone_size: few; d_call: TRBD1; cdr3_aa: CASSDNRGETQYF; cdr3_nt: TGTGCCAGCAGCGACAACAGGGGAGAGACCCAGTACTTC
v_call: TRBV2; j_call: TRBJ1-5; clone_size: -; d_call: -; cdr3_aa: CASTAIYSNQPQHF; cdr3_nt: TGTGCCAGCACAGCGATTTATAGCAATCAGCCCCAGCATTTT
v_call: TRBV27; j_call: TRBJ1-1; clone_size: -; d_call: TRBD1; cdr3_aa: CASSPKRQGGGTEAFF; cdr3_nt: TGTGCCAGCAGTCCTAAACGACAGGGAGGGGGCACTGAAGCTTTCTTT
v_call: TRBV28; j_call: TRBJ2-5; clone_size: few; d_call: -; cdr3_aa: CASTVEETQYF; cdr3_nt: TGTGCCAGCACGGTAGAAGAGACCCAGTACTTC
v_call: TRBV7-2; j_call: TRBJ2-3; clone_size: -; d_call: TRBD1; cdr3_aa: CASSSSTVQGEADTQYF; cdr3_nt: TGTGCCAGCAGCTCATCTACTGTACAGGGGGAGGCAGATACGCAGTATTTT
v_call: TRBV5-1; j_call: TRBJ2-7; clone_size: -; d_call: TRBD1; cdr3_aa: CASRGRGQGYEQYF; cdr3_nt: TGCGCCAGCAGAGGGAGGGGACAGGGCTACGAGCAGTACTTC
v_call: TRBV28; j_call: TRBJ2-7; clone_size: few; d_call: -; cdr3_aa: CASSPSSGFYEQYF; cdr3_nt: TGTGCCAGCAGTCCCTCCAGCGGGTTCTACGAGCAGTACTTC
v_call: TRBV7-3; j_call: TRBJ2-3; clone_size: -; d_call: -; cdr3_aa: CASSTSGGTDTQYF; cdr3_nt: TGTGCCAGCAGCACCTCGGGGGGCACAGATACGCAGTATTTT
v_call: TRBV7-2; j_call: TRBJ2-3; clone_size: -; d_call: TRBD2; cdr3_aa: CASSPGGLAGTDTQYF; cdr3_nt: TGTGCCAGCAGCCCCGGAGGCCTAGCGGGCACAGATACGCAGTATTTT
v_call: TRBV5-4; j_call: TRBJ2-5; clone_size: -; d_call: -; cdr3_aa: CASSFTSTETQYF; cdr3_nt: TGTGCCAGCAGCTTTACTAGCACAGAGACCCAGTACTTC
v_call: TRBV29-1; j_call: TRBJ2-5; clone_size: -; d_call: -; cdr3_aa: CSSGELETQYF; cdr3_nt: TGCAGCTCAGGTGAACTAGAGACCCAGTACTTC
v_call: TRBV10-3; j_call: TRBJ2-3; clone_size: few; d_call: TRBD2; cdr3_aa: CAISLTSGGATDTQYF; cdr3_nt: TGTGCCATCAGCCTTACTAGCGGGGGGGCCACAGATACGCAGTATTTT
v_call: TRBV29-1; j_call: TRBJ2-7; clone_size: few; d_call: TRBD2; cdr3_aa: CSEQGLAGREQYF; cdr3_nt: TGCAGCGAGCAGGGACTAGCGGGGCGCGAGCAGTACTTC
v_call: TRBV19; j_call: TRBJ2-3; clone_size: -; d_call: TRBD2; cdr3_aa: CASRLAGGGPDTQYF; cdr3_nt: TGTGCCAGCCGACTAGCGGGAGGTGGGCCAGATACGCAGTATTTT
v_call: TRBV28; j_call: TRBJ1-1; clone_size: -; d_call: -; cdr3_aa: CASSTEWGNTEAFF; cdr3_nt: TGTGCCAGCAGTACCGAATGGGGGAACACTGAAGCTTTCTTT
v_call: TRBV20-1; j_call: TRBJ1-3; clone_size: -; d_call: -; cdr3_aa: CSATLGNTIYF; cdr3_nt: TGCAGTGCTACCCTAGGAAACACCATATATTTT
v_call: TRBV10-3; j_call: TRBJ2-3; clone_size: many; d_call: -; cdr3_aa: CAISEHQGTDTQYF; cdr3_nt: TGTGCCATCAGTGAGCACCAGGGCACAGATACGCAGTATTTT
v_call: TRBV4-3; j_call: TRBJ1-4; clone_size: -; d_call: -; cdr3_aa: CASSQSDKFEKLFF; cdr3_nt: TGCGCCAGCAGCCAATCGGACAAGTTTGAAAAACTGTTTTTT
v_call: TRBV9; j_call: TRBJ1-6; clone_size: few; d_call: TRBD1; cdr3_aa: CASSPQQGSGSGPLHF; cdr3_nt: TGTGCCAGCAGCCCCCAACAGGGGTCCGGTTCGGGACCCCTCCACTTT
v_call: TRBV19; j_call: TRBJ2-5; clone_size: few; d_call: -; cdr3_aa: CASSIKRLDRTQYF; cdr3_nt: TGTGCCAGTAGTATAAAACGACTTGACAGGACCCAGTACTTC
v_call: TRBV7-2; j_call: TRBJ2-1; clone_size: -; d_call: TRBD1; cdr3_aa: CASSPDRGSYNEQFF; cdr3_nt: TGTGCCAGCAGCCCAGACAGGGGGTCCTACAATGAGCAGTTCTTC
v_call: TRBV11-2; j_call: TRBJ2-1; clone_size: few; d_call: TRBD1; cdr3_aa: CASSRLERDRGHNEQFF; cdr3_nt: TGTGCCAGCAGTAGATTGGAAAGGGACAGGGGCCACAATGAGCAGTTCTTC
v_call: TRBV7-6; j_call: TRBJ1-5; clone_size: few; d_call: -; cdr3_aa: CASSPYGQPQHF; cdr3_nt: TGTGCCAGCAGCCCCTATGGGCAGCCCCAGCATTTT
v_call: TRBV5-1; j_call: TRBJ2-3; clone_size: -; d_call: -; cdr3_aa: CASSLVGGATDTQYF; cdr3_nt: TGCGCCAGCAGCTTGGTGGGGGGCGCAACAGATACGCAGTATTTT
v_call: TRBV9; j_call: TRBJ1-4; clone_size: -; d_call: TRBD1; cdr3_aa: CASSPTWTGINEKLFF; cdr3_nt: TGTGCCAGCAGCCCGACATGGACAGGAATTAATGAAAAACTGTTTTTT
v_call: TRBV10-3; j_call: TRBJ2-7; clone_size: -; d_call: TRBD1; cdr3_aa: CAISGRGPRSSYEQYF; cdr3_nt: TGTGCCATCAGTGGCAGGGGGCCCAGGAGCTCCTACGAGCAGTACTTC
v_call: TRBV12-5; j_call: TRBJ2-5; clone_size: -; d_call: -; cdr3_aa: CASGLVYAGGSLLPQYF; cdr3_nt: TGTGCTAGTGGTTTGGTCTACGCCGGGGGCTCCCTCCTTCCCCAGTACTTC
v_call: TRBV10-3; j_call: TRBJ2-4; clone_size: few; d_call: -; cdr3_aa: CAISAGLTKDIQYF; cdr3_nt: TGTGCCATCAGTGCCGGGTTAACAAAGGACATTCAGTACTTC
v_call: TRBV7-2; j_call: TRBJ1-4; clone_size: -; d_call: -; cdr3_aa: CASSPGRNEKLFF; cdr3_nt: TGTGCCAGCAGCCCGGGAAGAAATGAAAAACTGTTTTTT
v_call: TRBV6-5; j_call: TRBJ1-1; clone_size: -; d_call: -; cdr3_aa: CASSPGQRFTEAFF; cdr3_nt: TGTGCCAGCAGTCCGGGTCAAAGATTCACTGAAGCTTTCTTT
v_call: TRBV5-4; j_call: TRBJ1-1; clone_size: -; d_call: -; cdr3_aa: CASSPGGQGNTEAFF; cdr3_nt: TGTGCCAGCAGCCCCGGGGGGCAGGGGAACACTGAAGCTTTCTTT
v_call: TRBV14; j_call: TRBJ1-2; clone_size: -; d_call: TRBD1; cdr3_aa: CASSPRDRGGYTF; cdr3_nt: TGTGCCAGCAGCCCCCGGGACAGGGGTGGCTACACCTTC
v_call: TRBV15; j_call: TRBJ2-1; clone_size: -; d_call: TRBD2; cdr3_aa: CATSRGGSPLQNEQFF; cdr3_nt: TGTGCCACCAGCAGAGGCGGGAGCCCCCTACAGAATGAGCAGTTCTTC
v_call: TRBV11-2; j_call: TRBJ2-7; clone_size: few; d_call: -; cdr3_aa: CASSPRSEQYF; cdr3_nt: TGTGCCAGCAGCCCGAGGTCCGAGCAGTACTTC
v_call: TRBV6-5; j_call: TRBJ2-7; clone_size: -; d_call: TRBD2; cdr3_aa: CASRVAGGNEQYF; cdr3_nt: TGTGCCAGCAGGGTAGCGGGAGGGAACGAGCAGTACTTC
v_call: TRBV25-1; j_call: TRBJ1-2; clone_size: -; d_call: -; cdr3_aa: CASSLNRDGYTF; cdr3_nt: TGTGCCAGCAGTCTAAACAGGGATGGCTACACCTTC
v_call: TRBV4-2; j_call: TRBJ2-5; clone_size: few; d_call: -; cdr3_aa: CASSQDRGETQYF; cdr3_nt: TGTGCCAGCAGCCAAGATCGAGGCGAGACCCAGTACTTC